The 19 T cell receptor beta chains in this list originate from one sample, sequenced in a study of blood T cell repertoires in COVID-19 (dated by TCRdb to the early 2020s). Library method: the immunoSEQ multiplex PCR assay. TCRdb carries this immuneACCESS record with in-frame sequences only. Its versions omit some clonotypes, under half of them owing to an unresolved V gene in the studies checked, with the rest unexplained. This sample is represented by a few hundred thousand clones; approximately 85% of them were singletons. The top ten clonotypes cover 2.2% of the sample. The material sequenced was PBMCs or T cells enriched from blood (not recorded which). Receptor source: a man under 40 who had recovered from COVID-19.

The J gene is TRBJ2-5, the V gene TRBV19, with 7 bases aligning to TRBD1. CDR3 size: 14 residues. Unmatched junction bases numbered 11, after V lost 4 bases and J lost 9 bases. CDR1 and CDR2 (germline): LNHDA, SQIVND (reference sequence). The CDR3: CASSKRDSSRAQYF. The CDR3 bases are TGTGCCAGTAGTAAAAGGGACAGCTCACGGGCCCAGTACTTC.

This chain joins TRBV2 and TRBJ1-4; D is perhaps TRBD1 (6 bases). This CDR3 spans 16 amino acids. CDR1 is SNHLY and CDR2 is FYNNEI in the germline V gene. Trimming shortened V by 6 bases and J by 0 bases, and 14 bases separated the two germline ends. CDR3 protein: CASSASRQATNEKLFF. The CDR3 DNA follows: TGTGCCAGCAGCGCAAGTCGACAGGCAACTAATGAAAAACTGTTTTTT.

This sequence joins TRBV7-2 and TRBJ1-1, with unresolved D. The V gene lost 5 bases and the J gene lost 1 base, with 14 bases spanning the gap. Germline V gene data show CDR1 as SGHTA and CDR2 as FQGNSA. The CDR3 contains 15 residues. CDR3 sequence: CASSTHLTGNTEAFF. CDR3 DNA sequence: TGTGCCAGCAGCACCCACCTCACGGGGAACACTGAAGCTTTCTTT.

V and J are TRBV30 and TRBJ1-2; TRBD1 might be the D (5 bases). CDR3 length: 11 residues. Germline V gene lookup returns CDR1 GTSNPN and CDR2 SVGIG (reference sequence). V was cut by 0 bases and J by 12 bases, with 11 bases left in between. CDR3 nucleotide sequence: TGTGCCTGGAGTGTAAGCAGGGCCCACACCTTC. This encodes CAWSVSRAHTF.

The chain carries TRBV21-1 and TRBJ2-7; TRBD1 is taken as the D call from the table, unchecked against the DNA. TRBV21-1 is listed as a pseudogene. CDR3 length: 17 amino acids. The CDR3, as DNA: TGTGCCAGCAGCAGTCGGCGGTCCGGGACACCAACCTACGAGCAGTACTTC. It codes for CASSSRRSGTPTYEQYF.

This chain joins TRBV5-1 and TRBJ2-7; 8 bases agree with TRBD1. Germline V gene sequence: CDR1 SGHRS, CDR2 YFSETQ. The CDR3 sequence is 15 residues long. J was trimmed by 0 bases and V by 0 bases; bases with no gene match: 2. In DNA, the CDR3 is TGCGCCAGCAGCTTGGATACAGGGGGCTCCTACGAGCAGTACTTC. As protein: CASSLDTGGSYEQYF.

The rearrangement links TRBV5-4 to TRBJ2-5; 7 nucleotides match TRBD1. CDR1 is SGHNT, CDR2 YYREEE, per germline (reference sequence). V dropped 4 bases and J dropped 5; count of bases not matched to a gene: 8. This CDR3 has 14 residues. CDR3 bases: TGTGCCAGCAGCGTACGGGACAGCGTGGAGACCCAGTACTTC. It codes for CASSVRDSVETQYF. The full variable domain, its missing parts supplied by reference TRBV5-4 and TRBJ2-5, is ETGVTQSPTHLIKTRGQQVTLRCSSQSGHNTVSWYQQALGQGPQFIFQYYREEENGRGNFPPRFSGLQFPNYSSELNVNALELDDSALYLCASSVRDSVETQYFGPGTRLLVL.

The J gene is TRBJ2-1, the V gene TRBV6-1; the match to TRBD2 covers 8 bases. V trimming: 1 base; J trimming: 4 bases; junction bases outside the gene matches: 3. Germline values: CDR1 MNHNS, CDR2 SASEGT. There are 15 residues in the CDR3. This CDR3 reads CASSEVAGTYNEQFF. The CDR3 region has the DNA TGTGCCAGCAGTGAAGTAGCGGGGACATACAATGAGCAGTTCTTC.

This chain links TRBV7-9 with TRBJ2-1; 8 bases align to TRBD2. Unmatched junction bases numbered 1, after V lost 3 bases and J lost 0 bases. Looked up from germline, CDR1 is SEHNR and CDR2 is FQNEAQ (reference sequence). This CDR3 region has 15 residues. The CDR3 DNA reads as TGTGCCAGCAGCTTCAGCGGGAGCTCCTACAATGAGCAGTTCTTC. This encodes CASSFSGSSYNEQFF.

This clone was detected only a few times. The chain employs TRBV10-1 and TRBJ1-6; 7 positions match TRBD1. The germline gives CDR1 WNHNN, CDR2 SYGVQD (reference sequence). The V segment lost 8 bases and the J segment 7 bases; nucleotides outside the gene matches: 5. The CDR3 has 13 residues. The CDR3 region is CASSGQINSPLHF. The CDR3 bases are TGCGCCAGCTCGGGACAGATAAATTCACCCCTCCACTTT.

The J gene is TRBJ1-1, the V gene TRBV21-1. TRBV21-1 is flagged as a pseudogene. The CDR3 has 12 residues. DNA for the CDR3: TGTGCCAGCAGCGAGGACTGCACTGAAGCTTTCTTT. Its protein is CASSEDCTEAFF.

This chain uses TRBV6-2 or TRBV6-3 with TRBJ1-5, with 10 bases aligning to TRBD1. V dropped 6 bases and J dropped 2; count of bases not matched to a gene: 7. This CDR3 is built from 16 residues. CDR1 is MNHEY, CDR2 SVGEGT, per germline. The CDR3 reads CASSPGGQGGNQPQHF. As DNA, the CDR3 is TGTGCCAGCAGCCCCGGAGGACAGGGGGGCAATCAGCCCCAGCATTTT.

The chain recombines TRBV30 with TRBJ1-2; no firm D call. CDR1 GTSNPN and CDR2 SVGIG come from the germline V gene (reference sequence). The CDR3 loop spans 11 amino acids. V lost 2 bases and J lost 8, with 9 bases in between. The CDR3 DNA reads TGTGCCTGGAGTCCTCGAGGAGGCTACACCTTC. The encoded protein is CAWSPRGGYTF. The variable domain in full, with the rest retrieved from reference TRBV30 and TRBJ1-2, is SQTIHQWPATLVQPVGSPLSLECTVEGTSNPNLYWYRQAAGRGLQLLFYSVGIGQISSEVPQNLSASRPQDRQFILSSKKLLLSDSGFYLCAWSPRGGYTFGSGTRLTVV.

The chain has TRBV5-1 and TRBJ1-1; 10 bases are shared with TRBD1. The CDR3 is 18 amino acids. Germline-derived CDR1 and CDR2 are SGHRS and YFSETQ. Trimming cost V 4 bases and J 0 bases; bases outside gene matches: 12. The CDR3 region has the DNA TGCGCCAGCAGCCCCGGGGGCGGGGACAGGGGATTGAACACTGAAGCTTTCTTT. It encodes CASSPGGGDRGLNTEAFF.

The genes are TRBV4-2 and TRBJ2-3; 9 nucleotides align to TRBD1. V gave up 1 base and J gave up 5 bases; unmatched junction bases: 13. The CDR3 length is 18 residues. Germline loops: CDR1 LGHNA, CDR2 YNFKEQ. Here the CDR3 reads CASSQVTRTGVHRDTQYF. The DNA for the CDR3 is TGTGCCAGCAGCCAAGTAACTCGGACAGGGGTTCATAGAGATACGCAGTATTTT.

This clone was seen just once. Since a much larger clone is just one base distant, this may be a read error. In the same sample, other DNA sequences code for this CDR3. V and J are TRBV6-4 and TRBJ2-3; 12 positions agree with TRBD2. The CDR3 covers 16 residues. The V gene end was trimmed by 0 bases and the J gene end by 4 bases; junction bases not matched to a gene: 2. Germline V gene lookup returns CDR1 MRHNA and CDR2 SNTAGT. The CDR3 spells CASSDSTSGGADTQYF. In DNA, the CDR3 is TGTGCCAGCAGTGACTCGACTAGCGGGGGCGCAGATACGCAGTATTTT.

The chain uses TRBV5-6 and TRBJ1-5; D is possibly TRBD1 (6 bases). Deletions cut 4 bases from V and 0 bases from J, with 11 bases between. CDR3 length: 15 amino acids. CDR1 is SGHDT and CDR2 is YYEEEE in the germline V gene. Written as DNA, the CDR3 is TGTGCCAGCAGCGGGGGCGGATATAGCAATCAGCCCCAGCATTTT. Its translation is CASSGGGYSNQPQHF.

The J gene is TRBJ2-1, the V gene TRBV2; 7 bases match TRBD1. This CDR3 is built from 16 residues. V dropped 8 bases and J dropped 0; count of bases not matched to a gene: 10. Germline CDR1 reads SNHLY; CDR2 reads FYNNEI. CDR3 coding DNA: TGTGCCAGCGCCCGATCACAGGGGAGCTCCTACAATGAGCAGTTCTTC. Translated, it gives CASARSQGSSYNEQFF.

V is TRBV10-3 and J is TRBJ1-2, with TRBD1 as a possible D gene (6 bases). Germline CDR1 and CDR2: ENHRY and SYGVKD. Trimming left V 4 bases short and J 8 bases short, with 14 bases between. The CDR3 is 13 residues long. CDR3 bases: TGTGCCATCAGTGGACAACGGGACAAGGGCTACACCTTC. Translating gives CAISGQRDKGYTF.